A few counts support the clone carrying this T cell receptor (beta chain). As yet, its antigen is unknown. CDR1 is MNHNS and CDR2 is SASEGT in the germline V gene. The J segment lost 0 bases and the V segment lost 6 bases, leaving 7 bases of the junction unmatched. This CDR3 has 15 residues. TCRdb recomputed calls from the 5' RACE reads with MiXCR, one row per CDR3 protein. Found here are 700,000 or so distinct CDR3 sequences, around 20% of them singletons; the top ten hold around 20%. These data are taken from a study of CD8 T cells in ankylosing spondylitis. Study-level results: Prior literature has documented some motif variants in synovial fluid and blood from reactive arthritis. What appeared characteristic of ankylosing spondylitis blood was a TCR beta motif of eight highly homologous variants. As reported, disease-linked clones showed significant enrichment in matched ankylosing spondylitis synovial fluid.

This TCR was recovered from a male donor with ankylosing spondylitis. Sample: blood, either unsorted or a sorted T cell fraction (not recorded which). The V call is TRBV6-1, the J call TRBJ1-1; 7 bases map to TRBD1. The DNA for the CDR3 is TGTGCCAGCAGGGGATACAGGGGAATGAACACTGAAGCTTTCTTT. Its protein is CASRGYRGMNTEAFF.